The clone carrying this TCR beta chain occurred a few times. These data come from a study of blood T cells in healthy people across ages. Through a sample-barcoded 5' primer and a J-beta primer mix, a second PCR was run for about 6 to 12 cycles. Unique molecular identifiers of 12 random nucleotides labeled each cDNA. TCRdb used MiXCR to reprocess the 5' RACE reads, holding one entry per CDR3 protein. The sample includes 540,000 or so distinct CDR3 sequences, around 48% of them seen just once. V was cut by 1 base and J by 4 bases, with 7 bases left in between. This CDR3 has 12 amino acids. CDR1 is GTSNPN, CDR2 SVGIG, per germline (reference sequence). Every sample gave at least 6 micrograms of total RNA when it was extracted.

The sequenced material came from blood. This TCR was sampled from a man older than 75 in good health. This rearrangement joins TRBV30 to TRBJ1-1; perhaps TRBD1 as D (5 bases). CDR3 nucleotides: TGTGCCTGGAGTGAGGGGAGCACTGAAGCTTTCTTT. It encodes CAWSEGSTEAFF.